The clone carrying this TCR beta chain has a handful of counts. What it binds is not known. Germline assignment: CDR1 MNHNS and CDR2 SASEGT. V trimming: 0 bases; J trimming: 5 bases; junction bases outside the gene matches: 9. This CDR3 comprises 16 residues. These data are taken from a study of regulatory T cells in long-lasting Graves disease. Whole-study context: It was over 5 years of antithyroid drugs, with positive TSH receptor antibodies, that meant persistent Graves' disease.

Findings and limits, study-wide: TCR diversity was lower in persistent Graves' patients (versus newly diagnosed ones). Public clonotype sharing was higher in persistent than newly diagnosed patients. Having few samples may have compromised the accuracy.

HTBI primers from iRepertoire and Arm-PCR of CDR3 regions yielded the TCR beta libraries. TCRdb analysed the multiplex PCR reads with MiXCR anew, one entry per CDR3 protein. The data show 700,000 or so distinct CDR3 sequences, with 25% to 35% seen just once and roughly 41% held by the top ten. Specified time point: persistent/refractory GD, antithyroid drugs over 5 years with positive TRAb. There was RNA extracted from PBMCs, and the TCR library was made from it. The genes are TRBV6-1 and TRBJ2-7; 8 bases map to TRBD1. The receptor comes from a female donor with Graves disease. The material sequenced was peripheral blood mononuclear cells (PBMCs), taken when the disease was refractory, from a patient treated with antithyroid drugs. CDR3 protein: CASSEALGAGGDEQYF. Written as DNA, the CDR3 is TGTGCCAGCAGTGAAGCGCTTGGGGCAGGGGGCGACGAGCAGTACTTC.